The sequence of this TCR beta chain was determined in a study of OX40 agonist ivuxolimab in advanced cancers. About the study: In this trial design, patients received ivuxolimab intravenously at 0.01 to 10 mg/kg every 2 weeks. Patients enrolled in dose escalation were diagnosed with hepatocellular carcinoma, melanoma, renal cell or head and neck cancer. Findings of the study overall: Dosing at 0.1 to 3.0 mg/kg was accompanied by clonal expansion of CD4+ and CD8+ blood T cells by week 6.

Germline V gene data show CDR1 as SGHVS and CDR2 as FQNEAQ. The CDR3 is made up of 16 amino acids. V trimming: 1 base; J trimming: 6 bases; junction bases outside the gene matches: 8. Sequencing used immunoSEQ multiplex PCR; TCRdb keeps in-frame clones, though not all of them. The table records around 40,000 clones, around four fifths of them present only once. Notes on this clone: The antigen is unknown.

Sequenced material: CD4+ or CD8+ T cells sorted from blood, taken in a trial of the OX40 agonist ivuxolimab. This TCR was recovered from an adult with an advanced solid tumor such as melanoma, head and neck, liver or kidney cancer. The chain carries TRBV7-8 and TRBJ2-2, with TRBD1 matching 7 bases. The CDR3 bases are TGTGCCAGCAGCTTAGGAATCGACAGGGTAGCCGGGGAGCTGTTTTTT. Amino acid sequence: CASSLGIDRVAGELFF.